The 32 T cell receptor beta chains listed next were all sequenced from one sample in a study of cytomegalovirus exposure and HLA in healthy donors. This PCR relied on a set of 60 Vbeta primers and 13 Jbeta primers. Measured with immunoSEQ multiplex PCR; TCRdb has only the in-frame clones, and not every one. Seen here are about 220,000 clones, roughly 87% observed once, and the top ten hold 6%. The sample taken for sequencing was PBMCs. The source is a middle-aged man in good health and CMV-seropositive.

The V call is TRBV29-1, the J call TRBJ2-1; the D is unclear. Per the germline V gene, CDR1 is SQVTM and CDR2 is ANQGSEA. This CDR3 spans 13 amino acids. V lost 4 bases to trimming and J lost 0 bases, with 7 bases between them. CDR3 sequence: CSVARSSYNEQFF. CDR3 sequence (DNA): TGCAGCGTTGCTAGGAGCTCCTACAATGAGCAGTTCTTC.

The gene calls are TRBV9 and TRBJ2-3, with TRBD1 identical over 7 bases. This CDR3 has 14 residues. The trim removed 4 bases at V and 6 bases at J, leaving 8 bases unmatched. Germline CDR1 and CDR2: SGDLS and YYNGEE. The chain's CDR3 is CASSPTGAPDTQYF. The CDR3 DNA reads TGTGCCAGCAGCCCCACAGGGGCGCCGGATACGCAGTATTTT.

V gene TRBV9 combines with J gene TRBJ2-1; no reliable D call. CDR1 and CDR2 from the germline V gene are SGDLS and YYNGEE. V was pared by 0 bases and J by 6 bases, with 13 bases between. The CDR3 extends over 15 amino acids. This CDR3 is CASSVGDLLANEQFF. CDR3 DNA: TGTGCCAGCAGCGTAGGTGACTTGTTAGCCAATGAGCAGTTCTTC. The full variable domain, in which reference TRBV9 and TRBJ2-1 provide the parts outside the CDR3, is DSGVTQTPKHLITATGQRVTLRCSPRSGDLSVYWYQQSLDQGLQFLIQYYNGEERAKGNILERFSAQQFPDLHSELNLSSLELGDSALYFCASSVGDLLANEQFFGPGTRLTVL.

The chain has TRBV7-2 and TRBJ1-2; possibly TRBD1 for D (6 bases). The germline V and J ends were trimmed by 0 bases and 6 bases, with 17 bases remaining between them. From germline, CDR1 is SGHTA and CDR2 FQGNSA. The CDR3 has 16 amino acids. The CDR3 DNA is TGTGCCAGCAGCTTAGCGGCACAGGGCCTGCTGGATGGCTACACCTTC. This codes for CASSLAAQGLLDGYTF.

V usage is TRBV13 and J usage is TRBJ1-2, with D perhaps TRBD1 (5 bases). Trimming stripped 0 bases from V and 4 bases from J, with 12 bases between. The CDR3 sequence is 15 residues long. Germline CDR1 PRHDT, CDR2 FYEKMQ (reference sequence). CDR3 in DNA: TGTGCCAGCAGCTTAGGCAACCTGGGGGGCTATGGCTACACCTTC. It is translated as CASSLGNLGGYGYTF.

V gene TRBV6-5 combines with J gene TRBJ1-6; unclear D gene. V lost 4 bases and J lost 11, with 15 bases in between. This CDR3 comprises 14 residues. Per the germline V gene, CDR1 is MNHEY and CDR2 is SVGAGI. The CDR3 is CASSSPGSPTPLHF. CDR3 coding DNA: TGTGCCAGCAGTTCCCCCGGGTCCCCCACACCCCTCCACTTT.

The chain's CDR3 is CASGTPANEKLFF. The CDR3 region has the DNA TGTGCCAGCGGGACACCTGCTAATGAAAAACTGTTTTTT. The chain employs TRBV11-2 and TRBJ1-4; D is perhaps TRBD1 (6 bases). The CDR3 is made up of 13 amino acids. Per the germline V gene, CDR1 is SGHAT and CDR2 is FQNNGV. V lost 8 bases, J lost 3 bases, and 10 bases lay in between.

The CDR3: CASSAGTSGRWGGTDTQYF. The CDR3 DNA reads as TGTGCCAGCAGTGCCGGGACTAGCGGGAGATGGGGGGGGACAGATACGCAGTATTTT. V and J are TRBV6-1 and TRBJ2-3; 14 bases are a match to TRBD2. CDR1 is MNHNS, CDR2 SASEGT, per germline. The junction had 12 bases not matched to a gene; V was cut back by 4 bases and J by 3 bases. This CDR3 comprises 19 residues.

This chain's CDR3 is CASSLHGTLSYEQYF. The DNA of the CDR3 is TGTGCCAGCAGTTTACACGGGACACTCTCCTACGAGCAGTACTTC. The chain combines TRBV27 with TRBJ2-7; tentatively, D is TRBD1 (6 bases). V was cut by 2 bases and J by 0 bases, with 11 bases left in between. CDR1 and CDR2 from the germline V gene are MNHEY and SMNVEV (reference sequence). The CDR3 runs 15 residues.

V gene TRBV7-2 combines with J gene TRBJ2-5; TRBD2 matches 12 bases. Germline loops: CDR1 SGHTA, CDR2 FQGNSA. The CDR3 loop spans 18 amino acids. V shed 1 base, J shed 3 bases, and the junction held 9 bases outside the gene matches. The CDR3: CASSLVLAGGSEEETQYF. CDR3 bases: TGTGCCAGCAGCTTAGTACTAGCGGGAGGCTCGGAGGAAGAGACCCAGTACTTC.

V and J are TRBV7-6 and TRBJ1-2; the D is unclear. The germline V and J ends were trimmed by 1 base and 8 bases, with 8 bases remaining between them. Germline-derived CDR1 and CDR2 are SGHVS and FNYEAQ. This CDR3 comprises 12 residues. CDR3 sequence: CASSLGPGGYTF. The CDR3 bases are TGTGCCAGCAGCTTAGGTCCGGGAGGCTACACCTTC.

V is TRBV15 and J is TRBJ1-5, with 8 bases matching TRBD1. The germline gives CDR1 LNHNV, CDR2 YYDKDF (reference sequence). The CDR3 covers 15 residues. With 5 bases clipped from V and 11 bases from J, the junction kept 14 bases outside the gene matches. This CDR3 reads CATSPDRDGIWAQHF. The CDR3 nucleotides are TGTGCCACCAGCCCGGACAGGGATGGTATATGGGCCCAGCATTTT.

V and J are TRBV19 and TRBJ2-5, with 7 bases matching TRBD1. The CDR3 extends over 14 amino acids. V trimming: 5 bases; J trimming: 7 bases; junction bases outside the gene matches: 10. CDR1 and CDR2 from the germline V gene are LNHDA and SQIVND (reference sequence). Here the CDR3 reads CASSLGTVATTQYF. In DNA form, the CDR3 reads TGTGCCAGTAGTTTAGGGACAGTCGCCACGACCCAGTACTTC.

The gene calls are TRBV19 and TRBJ1-1; D not certain. The CDR3 is made up of 17 amino acids. Trimming removed 2 bases at V and 0 bases at J, with 16 bases between. Germline CDR1 is LNHDA and CDR2 is SQIVND (reference sequence). The CDR3, as DNA: TGTGCCAGTAGTATAAGCCCCAGCCAGGATATGAACACTGAAGCTTTCTTT. It encodes CASSISPSQDMNTEAFF.

The chain uses TRBV9 and TRBJ2-7; TRBD2 might be the D (5 bases). CDR1 is SGDLS, CDR2 YYNGEE, per germline. V dropped 2 bases and J dropped 1 base, with 10 bases sitting between them. The CDR3 is 14 residues long. The CDR3 region has the DNA TGTGCCAGCAGCGTCACTAGTTTTTCCTACGAGCAGTACTTC. Protein sequence: CASSVTSFSYEQYF.

The chain employs TRBV4-2 and TRBJ1-1; a possible D gene is TRBD1 (6 bases). Germline V gene data show CDR1 as LGHNA and CDR2 as YNFKEQ. The germline V and J ends were trimmed by 1 base and 1 base, with 10 bases remaining between them. The CDR3 is 15 residues long. CDR3 residues: CASSQAQGPNTEAFF. CDR3 coding DNA: TGTGCCAGCAGCCAAGCACAGGGCCCGAACACTGAAGCTTTCTTT.

The CDR3 coding sequence is TGCAGCGTTGACGCAGCGGTTCAAGAGACCCAGTACTTC. It specifies CSVDAAVQETQYF. This chain joins TRBV29-1 and TRBJ2-5, with D perhaps matching TRBD2 (5 bases). Trimming took off 3 bases at V and 2 bases at J, with 10 bases between the two ends. Germline V CDR1 and CDR2: SQVTM, ANQGSEA. This CDR3 spans 13 amino acids.

The CDR3 sequence is CASSTGGGSYEQYF. CDR3 DNA: TGTGCCAGTAGTACGGGAGGGGGCTCCTACGAGCAGTACTTC. The J gene is TRBJ2-7, the V gene TRBV19, with TRBD2 identical over 8 bases. The CDR3 has 14 amino acids. Per germline, CDR1 LNHDA and CDR2 SQIVND (reference sequence). V was clipped by 4 bases and J by 0 bases; unmatched bases: 2.

This clone was recorded once. V usage is TRBV5-1 and J usage is TRBJ2-7, with TRBD2 matching 14 bases. Germline CDR1 is SGHRS and CDR2 is YFSETQ. Unmatched junction bases numbered 5, after V lost 4 bases and J lost 5 bases. This CDR3 is 15 amino acids long. The CDR3 is CASSHSGLAGDEQYF. CDR3 in DNA: TGCGCCAGCAGCCACTCGGGACTAGCGGGAGACGAGCAGTACTTC.

The chain joins TRBV29-1 to TRBJ2-1; possible D gene TRBD1, 6 bases. CDR3 length: 14 amino acids. V gave up 6 bases and J gave up 0 bases, with 12 bases separating them. In germline, CDR1 is SQVTM, CDR2 ANQGSEA. CDR3 coding DNA: TGCAGCGTCCGGACAGACCTCTCCTACAATGAGCAGTTCTTC. Amino acid sequence: CSVRTDLSYNEQFF.

The chain recombines TRBV7-9 with TRBJ2-5; no reliable D call. The CDR3 has 12 amino acids. The germline V gene has CDR1 SEHNR and CDR2 FQNEAQ (reference sequence). V was shortened by 5 bases and J by 5 bases, with 9 bases between the two germline ends. CDR3 loop: CASSPPEETQYF. The CDR3 DNA reads as TGTGCCAGCAGCCCTCCCGAGGAGACCCAGTACTTC.

This rearrangement joins TRBV15 to TRBJ1-2; TRBD1 is a possible D gene (5 bases). V shed 3 bases and J shed 8 bases, with 10 bases lying between them. The CDR3 runs 12 residues. Germline lookup yields CDR1 LNHNV and CDR2 YYDKDF (reference sequence). In DNA form, the CDR3 reads TGTGCCACCAGCAGTGACAGCAGAGGCTACACCTTC. Translated: CATSSDSRGYTF.

The gene calls are TRBV4-1 and TRBJ1-5; 7 nucleotides line up with TRBD1. Germline V lookup: CDR1 MGHRA, CDR2 YSYEKL. The CDR3 extends over 15 amino acids. V was clipped by 1 base and J by 5 bases; unmatched bases: 5. The CDR3 is CASSQVPGGYQPQHF. CDR3 bases: TGCGCCAGCAGCCAAGTGCCAGGGGGTTATCAGCCCCAGCATTTT.

The chain joins TRBV27 to TRBJ2-3; 11 bases agree with TRBD2. The V and J ends lost 4 bases and 3 bases, in that order; junction bases with no gene match: 6. This CDR3 region has 16 residues. Germline loops: CDR1 MNHEY, CDR2 SMNVEV (reference sequence). The CDR3 DNA reads TGTGCCAGCAGTTACTTAGCGGGAGGGCCAACAGATACGCAGTATTTT. It codes for CASSYLAGGPTDTQYF.

This chain joins TRBV4-1 and TRBJ2-2; D uncertain. The CDR3 sequence is 15 residues long. Trimming left V 0 bases short and J 4 bases short, with 9 bases between. Per the germline V gene, CDR1 is MGHRA and CDR2 is YSYEKL. CDR3 nucleotides: TGCGCCAGCAGCCAAGATTGGGCAGGCACCGGGGAGCTGTTTTTT. Protein product: CASSQDWAGTGELFF.

This rearrangement joins TRBV7-9 to TRBJ2-7; TRBD2 agrees at 7 bases. Trimming removed 5 bases from V and 6 bases from J; junction bases left unmatched: 4. This CDR3 is built from 12 residues. Germline V gives CDR1 SEHNR, CDR2 FQNEAQ (reference sequence). In DNA form, the CDR3 reads TGTGCCAGCAGCGCGGGAGTCGGCGAGCAGTACGTC. This gives the protein CASSAGVGEQYV.

V and J are TRBV7-6 and TRBJ2-1; 7 bases fit TRBD1. The CDR3 runs 15 residues. Germline V lookup: CDR1 SGHVS, CDR2 FNYEAQ. Trimming took 5 bases from V and 7 from J; bases not matched to a gene: 11. CDR3 amino acids: CASSPSLNRGNEQFF. As DNA, the CDR3 is TGTGCCAGCAGCCCGTCCCTCAACAGGGGAAATGAGCAGTTCTTC.

This chain links TRBV7-2 with TRBJ1-4; tentative D call: TRBD1 (6 bases). V was trimmed by 4 bases and J by 6 bases, leaving 6 bases between them. This CDR3 comprises 12 residues. Germline values: CDR1 SGHTA, CDR2 FQGNSA. In DNA form, the CDR3 reads TGTGCCAGCAGCTACAGGGATGAAAAACTGTTTTTT. Translating it yields CASSYRDEKLFF.

The rearrangement joins TRBV5-4 to TRBJ1-1; D call uncertain. The V and J ends lost 1 base and 0 bases respectively, with 7 bases between them. Germline loops: CDR1 SGHNT, CDR2 YYREEE (reference sequence). The CDR3 sequence is 14 residues long. CDR3 in DNA: TGTGCCAGCAGCTTGACGGGATTGAACACTGAAGCTTTCTTT. Translation: CASSLTGLNTEAFF.

This sequence joins TRBV7-8 and TRBJ2-7, with D perhaps matching TRBD1 (6 bases). V was cut by 0 bases and J by 3 bases, with 9 bases left in between. The CDR3 consists of 14 residues. Germline V gene data show CDR1 as SGHVS and CDR2 as FQNEAQ. The CDR3 bases are TGTGCCAGCAGCTTAGCTTGGGACAACTACGAGCAGTACGTC. Protein product: CASSLAWDNYEQYV.

This chain joins TRBV6-1 and TRBJ1-1, with D tentatively TRBD1 (6 bases). V lost 6 bases and J lost 1, with 9 bases in between. The CDR3 runs to 13 residues. The germline V gene encodes CDR1 MNHNS and CDR2 SASEGT. The CDR3 DNA is TGTGCCAGCAGCGAGACAGGGAACACTGAAGCTTTCTTT. This sequence encodes CASSETGNTEAFF.

The rearrangement joins TRBV5-6 to TRBJ2-3, with no clear D. Trimming stripped 2 bases from V and 0 bases from J, with 13 bases between. CDR1 and CDR2 (germline): SGHDT, YYEEEE. The CDR3 is 16 amino acids. CDR3 sequence reads: CASSFLIRSSTDTQYF. The CDR3 coding sequence is TGTGCCAGCAGCTTCCTAATTCGTTCTAGCACAGATACGCAGTATTTT.